The 20 T cell receptor beta chains in this list originate from one sample, sequenced in a study of naive and memory T cell subsets. Two oligonucleotides, mixed equimolar, formed the beta constant-region primer covering TRBC1 and TRBC2. One entry per CDR3 protein results from TCRdb running MiXCR on the UMI-ligation and nested PCR reads. The repertoire holds around 30,000 distinct CDR3 sequences, with approximately 11% as singletons. Sequenced material: effector memory CD4+ T cells from blood. Specified subset: effector memory, CD45RA- CD27-. These receptors all come from a human donor in good health.

This clonotype was recorded many times. The chain employs TRBV28 and TRBJ2-7; 10 bases agree with TRBD2. The CDR3 sequence is 15 residues long. J was trimmed by 3 bases and V by 2 bases; bases with no gene match: 4. CDR1 and CDR2 from the germline V gene are MDHEN and SYDVKM. The CDR3 here is CASSLRLAGVYEQYF. The CDR3 region has the DNA TGTGCCAGCAGTTTAAGGCTAGCGGGAGTCTACGAGCAGTACTTC.

This clonotype was recorded a few times. The chain has TRBV18 and TRBJ1-1, with D perhaps matching TRBD1 (5 bases). The V and J ends lost 3 bases and 6 bases respectively, with 17 bases between them. In germline, CDR1 is KGHSH, CDR2 LQKENI. CDR3 length: 15 residues. DNA of the CDR3: TGTGCCAGCTCACCGGAGTTATGGGGCTCCGCTGAAGCTTTCTTT. Its translation: CASSPELWGSAEAFF.

This clonotype was seen a handful of times. This chain joins TRBV20-1 and TRBJ1-5; tentatively, D is TRBD1 (6 bases). This CDR3 comprises 17 residues. Germline CDR1 reads DFQATT; CDR2 reads SNEGSKA (reference sequence). V was clipped by 7 bases and J by 5 bases, with 27 bases between them. DNA for the CDR3: TGCAGTGTTGCCGGAGGACGGGGGCCTCTAATCGATCAGCCCCAGCATTTT. Protein product: CSVAGGRGPLIDQPQHF.

This clonotype has more than one count but fewer than ten. The CDR3 here is CASSPPPGTGGDNEQFF. In DNA, the CDR3 is TGTGCCAGCAGCCCACCCCCCGGGACCGGCGGGGACAATGAGCAGTTCTTC. The rearrangement links TRBV7-9 to TRBJ2-1; D possibly corresponds to TRBD2 (6 bases). The CDR3 is 17 residues long. With 5 bases removed from V and 5 bases from J, the gap between germline ends came to 22 bases. From germline, CDR1 is SEHNR and CDR2 FQNEAQ (reference sequence). The full variable domain, rest sourced from reference TRBV7-9 and TRBJ2-1, is DTGVSQNPRHKITKRGQNVTFRCDPISEHNRLYWYRQTLGQGPEFLTYFQNEAQLEKSRLLSDRFSAERPKGSFSTLEIQRTEQGDSAMYLCASSPPPGTGGDNEQFFGPGTRLTVL.

This clonotype was picked up a small number of times. The chain couples TRBV7-2 to TRBJ1-1; D possibly corresponds to TRBD1 (6 bases). Per germline, CDR1 SGHTA and CDR2 FQGNSA. The CDR3 sequence is 14 residues long. Trimming removed 5 bases from V and 6 bases from J, with 16 bases in between. DNA of the CDR3: TGTGCCAGCAGCCCCACTTGGGGGGCGTCTGAAGCTTTCTTT. Translation: CASSPTWGASEAFF.

This clonotype was observed a handful of times. Germline and junction disagree at one end, which may indicate a read error. The chain links TRBV7-7 to TRBJ2-2, with D maybe TRBD2 (5 bases). CDR1 is SSHAT and CDR2 is FNYEAQ in the germline V gene (reference sequence). The length of the CDR3 is 15 residues. The CDR3 DNA reads TGTGCTAGCAGCTTAACTAGAGCGAACACCGGGGAGCTGTTTTTT. It yields the protein CASSLTRANTGELFF.

This chain joins TRBV19 and TRBJ1-2; no reliable D call. The germline V and J ends were trimmed by 3 bases and 0 bases, with 17 bases remaining between them. Germline V gives CDR1 LNHDA, CDR2 SQIVND (reference sequence). The CDR3 is 17 amino acids. DNA for the CDR3: TGTGCCAGTAGTATCATCGACCGACACCGCTCTAACTATGGCTACACCTTC. This codes for CASSIIDRHRSNYGYTF.

The DNA for the CDR3 is TGCGCCAGCAGCTTTGGGACAGGGGGCCTGGGGGAGCTGTTTTTT. It is translated as CASSFGTGGLGELFF. This chain joins TRBV5-1 and TRBJ2-2, with TRBD1 identical over 12 bases. The germline V gene encodes CDR1 SGHRS and CDR2 YFSETQ. The CDR3 sequence is 15 residues long. Germline trimming cut 2 bases from V and 8 bases from J; bases unmatched to any gene: 4.

As concerns this clonotype: A single base separates this from a much larger clone, so it may be a read error. V gene TRBV29-1 combines with J gene TRBJ1-2; D gene unclear. CDR3 length: 12 amino acids. Looked up from germline, CDR1 is SQVTM and CDR2 is ANQGSEA. The CDR3 sequence is CSVETADLGYNF. CDR3 nucleotide sequence: TGCAGCGTTGAAACGGCAGACCTTGGCTACAACTTC.

This clonotype was detected only a few times. The V gene is TRBV7-2, the J gene TRBJ1-6, with 7 positions matching TRBD1. The CDR3 runs to 13 residues. Trimming took 5 bases from V and 14 from J; bases not matched to a gene: 9. Looked up from germline, CDR1 is SGHTA and CDR2 is FQGNSA. The CDR3 sequence is CASSPTTGRSLHF. The CDR3 DNA sequence: TGTGCCAGCAGCCCCACGACAGGGAGGTCCCTCCACTTT.

This clonotype has ten or more counts. The V gene is TRBV12-3 or TRBV12-4, the J gene TRBJ2-3; 8 bases map to TRBD2. Trimming removed 5 bases from V and 5 bases from J; junction bases left unmatched: 9. This CDR3 has 15 residues. CDR3 residues: CASSHSSGPRDTQYF. The CDR3 nucleotides are TGTGCCAGCAGTCATTCTAGCGGGCCGCGAGATACGCAGTATTTT.

V and J are TRBV18 and TRBJ2-7; 10 bases are shared with TRBD2. V was pared by 4 bases and J by 3 bases, with 6 bases of the junction left unmatched. This CDR3 region has 15 residues. Germline V gene data show CDR1 as KGHSH and CDR2 as LQKENI. CDR3 in amino acids: CASSLPAGGHYEQYF. The CDR3, as DNA: TGTGCCAGCTCACTTCCAGCGGGAGGGCACTACGAGCAGTACTTC.

The chain recombines TRBV4-1 with TRBJ2-7; D gene unclear. The CDR3 consists of 12 residues. Germline V gene data show CDR1 as MGHRA and CDR2 as YSYEKL. V was shortened by 1 base and J by 3 bases, with 4 bases between the two germline ends. Here the CDR3 reads CASSQVIYEQYF. The CDR3 DNA reads TGCGCCAGCAGCCAAGTGATCTACGAGCAGTACTTC.

In this sample, this clonotype turned up many times. The genes are TRBV20-1 and TRBJ1-1; D gene unclear. Germline CDR1 and CDR2: DFQATT and SNEGSKA (reference sequence). V lost 2 bases and J 8 bases, leaving 15 bases between the germline ends. The CDR3 totals 13 residues. The CDR3 here is CSARIGSGVEAFF. The CDR3 DNA sequence: TGCAGTGCTAGAATCGGGTCCGGGGTGGAAGCTTTCTTT.

This clonotype is medium-sized by share. This sequence joins TRBV27 and TRBJ2-7; 11 bases map to TRBD2. The V gene end was trimmed by 5 bases and the J gene end by 2 bases; junction bases not matched to a gene: 5. Germline CDR1 MNHEY, CDR2 SMNVEV (reference sequence). This CDR3 contains 15 residues. The DNA for the CDR3 is TGTGCCAGCAGTCCACTAGCGGGGGATGCCTACGAGCAGTACTTC. Residues: CASSPLAGDAYEQYF.

This clonotype was counted only a few times. The V gene is TRBV28, the J gene TRBJ2-5; perhaps TRBD2 as D (6 bases). The CDR3 extends over 15 amino acids. Trimming took off 8 bases at V and 2 bases at J, with 18 bases between the two ends. CDR1 MDHEN and CDR2 SYDVKM come from the germline V gene. The CDR3 sequence is CASATAGRKQETQYF. CDR3 nucleotide sequence: TGTGCCAGCGCGACTGCGGGGAGAAAGCAAGAGACCCAGTACTTC.

The chain employs TRBV9 and TRBJ2-1; D is possibly TRBD2 (5 bases). The CDR3 length is 15 residues. The V and J ends lost 0 bases and 3 bases respectively, with 10 bases between them. The germline gives CDR1 SGDLS, CDR2 YYNGEE. CDR3 DNA sequence: TGTGCCAGCAGCGTAGTAGTGGGGAGCTACAATGAGCAGTTCTTC. Its translation: CASSVVVGSYNEQFF.

This clonotype was counted ten times or more. This chain connects TRBV3-1 to TRBJ2-6, with D perhaps TRBD2 (6 bases). CDR3 length: 16 amino acids. Trimming cost V 5 bases and J 0 bases, with 11 bases left between them. Germline V gene sequence: CDR1 LGHDT, CDR2 YNNKEL (reference sequence). This chain's CDR3 is CASSGGAHSGANVLTF. CDR3 nucleotide sequence: TGTGCCAGCAGCGGAGGGGCACACTCTGGGGCCAACGTCCTGACTTTC.

This clonotype was picked up many times. This chain links TRBV6-2 or TRBV6-3 with TRBJ1-2, with TRBD1 identical over 9 bases. This CDR3 is built from 16 residues. Losses at the gene ends were 4 bases for V and 2 bases for J; bases not matched to a gene: 8. Germline assignment: CDR1 MNHEY and CDR2 SVGEGT. DNA of the CDR3: TGTGCCAGCAGTTCCGCACCGGGACAGGGAAACTATGGCTACACCTTC. It encodes CASSSAPGQGNYGYTF.

The V call is TRBV7-2, the J call TRBJ2-3; TRBD2 matches at 7 bases. This CDR3 spans 15 amino acids. Germline CDR1 is SGHTA and CDR2 is FQGNSA. The trim removed 5 bases at V and 6 bases at J, leaving 11 bases unmatched. CDR3 sequence (DNA): TGTGCCAGCAGCCCCCACGCGGGAGTGATGGATACGCAGTATTTT. Amino acids: CASSPHAGVMDTQYF. Combining the CDR3 with reference TRBV7-2 and TRBJ2-3 gives the whole variable domain GAGVSQSPSNKVTEKGKDVELRCDPISGHTALYWYRQSLGQGLEFLIYFQGNSAPDKSGLPSDRFSAERTGGSVSTLTIQRTQQEDSAVYLCASSPHAGVMDTQYFGPGTRLTVL.